What follows are 16 T cell receptor beta chains derived from one specimen sequenced in a study of cytomegalovirus exposure and HLA in healthy donors. Primers for the PCR totalled 60 Vbeta and 13 Jbeta. Repertoires were generated with immunoSEQ multiplex PCR, while TCRdb's copy carries only in-frame clones and drops some. The sample gives some 170,000 clones, 75% to 80% of which show up once; less than 8% is in the top ten. The sequenced sample consisted of PBMCs. Every receptor here comes from a man in his forties in good health and CMV-seropositive.

The V call is TRBV5-4, the J call TRBJ2-1; D possibly corresponds to TRBD1 (5 bases). Germline assignment: CDR1 SGHNT and CDR2 YYREEE (reference sequence). The CDR3 sequence is 14 residues long. V was pared by 2 bases and J by 0 bases, with 6 bases between. In nucleotides, the CDR3 is TGTGCCAGCAGCTTCAGGGCCTCCTACAATGAGCAGTTCTTC. Translating it yields CASSFRASYNEQFF.

The chain couples TRBV7-2 to TRBJ2-5, with TRBD2 identical over 10 bases. The CDR3 has 15 residues. Trimming took 5 bases from V and 9 from J; bases not matched to a gene: 12. Per the germline V gene, CDR1 is SGHTA and CDR2 is FQGNSA. This CDR3 reads CASSTRPGLAEAQYF. The CDR3 region has the DNA TGTGCCAGCAGCACCCGGCCCGGACTAGCGGAGGCCCAGTACTTC.

The chain couples TRBV9 to TRBJ1-2; 8 nucleotides line up with TRBD1. The CDR3 consists of 16 residues. The V and J ends lost 0 bases and 7 bases, in that order; junction bases with no gene match: 11. Looked up from germline, CDR1 is SGDLS and CDR2 is YYNGEE. CDR3 loop: CASSVASQGAGPGYTF. CDR3 coding DNA: TGTGCCAGCAGCGTAGCTTCCCAGGGGGCGGGGCCTGGCTACACCTTC.

This clone was detected only a few times. The V gene is TRBV29-1, the J gene TRBJ2-7, with D possibly being TRBD1 (5 bases). Trimming took 6 bases from V and 1 from J, leaving 7 bases between them. Germline loops: CDR1 SQVTM, CDR2 ANQGSEA. This CDR3 spans 11 amino acids. The CDR3 DNA follows: TGCAGCGTGAGACAGTCCTACGAGCAGTACTTC. Its protein is CSVRQSYEQYF.

This clone was seen a handful of times. V and J are TRBV7-2 and TRBJ2-1; D not certain. The CDR3 sequence is 11 residues long. Germline CDR1 is SGHTA and CDR2 is FQGNSA. V was pared by 8 bases and J by 3 bases, with 5 bases between. This CDR3 is CASSYYNEQFF. The DNA of the CDR3 is TGTGCCAGCTCCTACTACAATGAGCAGTTCTTC.

The chain carries TRBV11-3 and TRBJ2-7, with 9 nucleotides matching TRBD2. Germline assignment: CDR1 SGHNT and CDR2 YENEEA. This CDR3 is 15 amino acids long. V dropped 1 base and J dropped 0; count of bases not matched to a gene: 1. CDR3 sequence reads: CASSLVAGASYEQYF. The CDR3 bases are TGTGCCAGCAGCTTAGTAGCGGGAGCCTCCTACGAGCAGTACTTC.

This chain connects TRBV16 to TRBJ1-2, with a tentative D call TRBD1 (6 bases). The CDR3 length is 15 residues. The germline V gene has CDR1 KGHSY and CDR2 FQNENV. The V and J ends lost 2 bases and 3 bases respectively, with 13 bases between them. The CDR3 sequence: CASSQTNTGYYGYTF. In DNA, the CDR3 is TGTGCCAGCAGCCAAACGAACACAGGGTACTATGGCTACACCTTC.

V is TRBV19 and J is TRBJ2-1, with 14 bases that match TRBD2. CDR1 and CDR2 (germline): LNHDA, SQIVND (reference sequence). The CDR3 runs 19 residues. V lost 6 bases and J lost 0; bases outside the gene matches: 10. The CDR3 DNA reads as TGTGCCAGTAGGGGGGGGACTAGCGGGAGCCGCCGCTCCTACAATGAGCAGTTCTTC. Its translation is CASRGGTSGSRRSYNEQFF.

This clone was picked up one time. This chain connects TRBV7-8 to TRBJ1-5; D is ambiguous. Per germline, CDR1 SGHVS and CDR2 FQNEAQ. V was trimmed by 1 base and J by 6 bases, leaving 13 bases between them. The CDR3 runs to 15 residues. The CDR3, as DNA: TGTGCCAGCAGCTTAGTCGGTGCCGTTAGTCAGCCCCAGCATTTT. Translating gives CASSLVGAVSQPQHF.

V gene TRBV15 combines with J gene TRBJ2-5; the D gene is possibly TRBD2 (6 bases). This CDR3 contains 14 residues. Trimming left V 1 base short and J 2 bases short, with 8 bases between. Germline V gene data show CDR1 as LNHNV and CDR2 as YYDKDF (reference sequence). CDR3 protein: CATSRGGGQETQYF. The CDR3 DNA follows: TGTGCCACCAGCAGAGGCGGAGGGCAAGAGACCCAGTACTTC. The entire variable domain, with the rest obtained from reference TRBV15 and TRBJ2-5, is as follows: DAMVIQNPRYQVTQFGKPVTLSCSQTLNHNVMYWYQQKSSQAPKLLFHYYDKDFNNEADTPDNFQSRRPNTSFCFLDIRSPGLGDTAMYLCATSRGGGQETQYFGPGTRLLVL.

The chain joins TRBV14 to TRBJ2-5; TRBD2 matches 14 bases. Germline lookup yields CDR1 SGHDN and CDR2 FVKESK. The CDR3 has 16 amino acids. Losses at the gene ends were 5 bases for V and 5 bases for J; bases not matched to a gene: 7. CDR3 DNA sequence: TGTGCCAGCAGCGACGGGACTAGCGGGAGAAGGGAGACCCAGTACTTC. This translates into CASSDGTSGRRETQYF.

The gene calls are TRBV27 and TRBJ2-3; D perhaps matches TRBD2 (7 bases). Between the trimmed V and J ends, which lost 6 bases and 8 bases, there was a span of 15 bases. This CDR3 is 13 amino acids long. Germline-derived CDR1 and CDR2 are MNHEY and SMNVEV (reference sequence). CDR3 in DNA: TGTGCCAGCAGACCACCCGGGGGGCCTACGCAGTATTTT. Translating it yields CASRPPGGPTQYF.

The rearrangement joins TRBV6-4 to TRBJ1-2, with 7 positions matching TRBD1. The germline CDR1 and CDR2 sequences are MRHNA and SNTAGT. The CDR3 covers 16 residues. V was clipped by 0 bases and J by 5 bases; unmatched bases: 9. The CDR3 protein is CASSDSWRGPPYGYTF. In DNA form, the CDR3 reads TGTGCCAGCAGTGACTCGTGGAGGGGGCCCCCGTATGGCTACACCTTC.

The J gene is TRBJ1-3, the V gene TRBV7-6; possible D gene TRBD1, 5 bases. Germline CDR1 and CDR2: SGHVS and FNYEAQ. The CDR3 length is 16 residues. Trimming removed 5 bases at V and 3 bases at J, with 17 bases between. CDR3 amino acids: CASSPTSRAFGNTIYF. In nucleotides, the CDR3 is TGTGCCAGCAGCCCCACAAGCAGGGCTTTTGGAAACACCATATATTTT.

The chain is built from TRBV29-1 and TRBJ2-5; 9 bases line up with TRBD2. V trimming: 8 bases; J trimming: 2 bases; junction bases outside the gene matches: 6. This CDR3 spans 13 amino acids. The V gene's germline CDR1 is SQVTM and CDR2 ANQGSEA. CDR3 sequence reads: CSTRLAGQETQYF. The CDR3 DNA reads TGCAGCACTAGGCTAGCGGGGCAAGAGACCCAGTACTTC.

This clone was observed a handful of times. This chain connects TRBV9 to TRBJ2-2; a weak D match, TRBD2 (6 bases). CDR1 and CDR2 from the germline V gene are SGDLS and YYNGEE. V was clipped by 5 bases and J by 6 bases, with 14 bases between them. CDR3 size: 14 residues. In DNA form, the CDR3 reads TGTGCCAGCAGTCCAAACGGGAGATCCGGGGAGCTGTTTTTT. It encodes CASSPNGRSGELFF.